Detailed here is one T cell receptor (beta chain). The antigen is unknown. The data are from a study of shared clonotypes between healthy human individuals. The naive CD8 subset, CD45RO-negative cells positively selected for CCR7, excluded terminally differentiated effector memory CD45RA+ cells. Trimming left V 2 bases short and J 0 bases short, with 9 bases between. Germline V gives CDR1 SGHRS, CDR2 YFSETQ. This CDR3 region has 14 residues. A 200 ng quantity of DNA, 30,000 to 35,000 T cell genomes, went into the sorted-subset replicate PCRs. Authors' methods: In the immunoSEQ data, sequences were junction-only and lacked quality scores, so filtering differed. Measured with immunoSEQ multiplex PCR; TCRdb has only the in-frame clones, and not every one. V and J calls and clone size are as listed in that table; D and trimming were resolved from the DNA. The data show about 2.2 million clones, just over 90% seen once.

Whole-study results and caveats: Researchers sampled only blood; tissue repertoires likely differ.

Sequencing was carried out using naive CD8+ T cells from PBMCs. The rearrangement links TRBV5-1 to TRBJ2-7; the D gene could be TRBD1 or TRBD2 (5 bases each). The sequence came from a man aged 18 to 29 in good health. Some clones in this sample may be carry-over from other donors' samples. The CDR3 coding sequence is TGCGCCAGCAGCTTCGCAGGGAGCTCCTACGAGCAGTACTTC. This encodes CASSFAGSSYEQYF.